This T cell receptor beta chain was obtained from a study of shared clonotypes between healthy human individuals. Study context: Each donor's CD8 memory used one plate, CD8 naive two, each CD4 subset three. General study findings and limits: A reduction in generation probabilities was seen for non-shared clonotypes relative to those shared by all four donors.

The germline V gene has CDR1 SGHRS and CDR2 YFSETQ. Trimming took 2 bases from V and 0 from J, leaving 4 bases between them. CDR3 size: 13 residues. Each subset's genomic DNA was shared equally among a number of immunoSEQ plates. TCRdb's table, derived via immunoSEQ multiplex PCR, lists solely in-frame clones and lacks some. The data hold about 1.4 million clones, with roughly 96% observed a single time. Concerning this clone itself: The antigen is undetermined. This same CDR3 is encoded by further DNA sequences in the sample.

The chain uses TRBV5-1 and TRBJ2-3; D is unclear. Sequenced input: naive CD4+ T cells sorted from blood. Regarding subset: CD45RA+ positively selected. This receptor was obtained from a man aged 25-40 years in good health. The CDR3 loop reads CASSLSSTDTQYF. The CDR3 nucleotides read TGCGCCAGCAGCTTAAGTAGCACAGATACGCAGTATTTT.